This T cell receptor (beta chain) was sequenced during a study of T-cell reconstitution after alpha-beta-depleted transplantation in children. A remark on this clonotype: Antigen specificity is unknown.

Study outcomes and limitations: The authors attributed T-cell counts and diversity one year after transplant mostly to newly produced T cells. In patients about two months after transplant, alpha-beta T cells reportedly arose from several hundred expanded graft clones. Some patients' high day-60 TCRbeta diversity was traced to surviving recipient T cells and thymic progenitors.

Construction of the TCRbeta library involved unique molecular identifiers. TCRdb re-called the PCR reads through MiXCR, storing one row per CDR3 protein. The sample consists of over 90,000 distinct CDR3 sequences, approximately 6% of them appearing once. There are 17 residues in the CDR3. Trimming cost V 3 bases and J 9 bases, with 24 bases left between them. CDR1 LNHNV and CDR2 YYDKDF come from the germline V gene (reference sequence). This TCR was sampled from a female patient aged 2 to 10 who had a stem cell transplant for Fanconi anemia, so the T cells may come from the graft donor. Sample: PBMCs, mostly from graft donor cells, taken 60 days after TCRalphabeta/CD19-depleted stem cell transplant. V and J are TRBV15 and TRBJ1-5, with D possibly matching TRBD1 (6 bases). The CDR3 DNA follows: TGTGCCACCAGCAGGGTAACGGGGCAGGGGTTCATTCGGCCCCAGCATTTT. It specifies CATSRVTGQGFIRPQHF.